The source of this T cell receptor (beta chain) is a study of identical twins. Details on this clonotype: The antigen remains undetermined.

One entry per CDR3 protein, called by TCRdb with MiXCR from the 5' RACE reads. The sample lists about 530,000 distinct CDR3 sequences, 20% to 25% seen once, with 0.48% in the top ten. The germline CDR1 and CDR2 sequences are PRHDT and FYEKMQ (reference sequence). The CDR3 is 16 residues long. V was clipped by 0 bases and J by 0 bases, with 11 bases between them. Points from the study as a whole: There were fewer insertions in abundant cord blood beta clonotypes, but memory repertoires showed no such pattern. Analyses of zero insertions could be partly confounded by invariant MAIT and iNKT cells. With monozygotic twins, out-of-frame TCR alpha sharing exceeded what models estimated.

The same specimen was also included in a second study, on yellow fever vaccine responses in identical twins. This second report adds: Each twin's T cell response to the vaccine was reported to look partly convergent and partly personalized.

Sequences were obtained from CD4+ T cells sorted from blood. The chain uses TRBV13 and TRBJ1-1; the D gene is possibly TRBD1 (5 bases). This clonotype was sampled from a woman aged 18-29 years in good health. CDR3 nucleotides: TGTGCCAGCAGCTTAGGGACAGTACTCTTGAACACTGAAGCTTTCTTT. Translation gives CASSLGTVLLNTEAFF.